Included here is one T cell receptor (beta chain) sequence, with context. Its specificity is not known. One junction end does not reproduce the germline sequence, and a read error may be involved. TCRdb recomputed calls from the reads with MiXCR, one row per CDR3 protein. The sample shows about 890,000 distinct CDR3 sequences, under 40% of them seen only once. The entry originates in a study of T cell repertoires in cytomegalovirus infection. Study context: Both CMV infection and a matching HLA type were indicated by public TCR beta signatures. Whole-study findings and limits: The ex vivo response was dominated by HLA-C-restricted CMV-specific TCR beta clonotypes.

Germline V gene data show CDR1 as SNHLY and CDR2 as FYNNEI. The CDR3 has 11 amino acids. The chain combines TRBV2 with TRBJ2-3; D gene ambiguous. The sequence was collected from a human donor in good health (CMV status not recorded). Some clones in this sample may be carry-over from other donors' samples. Sequenced here: cultured CD8+ T cells from PBMCs, sampled from culture after CMV antigen stimulation. The CDR3 region has the DNA TGTGCCAGCAGTGAAGCGCTTCAGCTAGTGTTT. Amino acid sequence: CASSEALQLVF.